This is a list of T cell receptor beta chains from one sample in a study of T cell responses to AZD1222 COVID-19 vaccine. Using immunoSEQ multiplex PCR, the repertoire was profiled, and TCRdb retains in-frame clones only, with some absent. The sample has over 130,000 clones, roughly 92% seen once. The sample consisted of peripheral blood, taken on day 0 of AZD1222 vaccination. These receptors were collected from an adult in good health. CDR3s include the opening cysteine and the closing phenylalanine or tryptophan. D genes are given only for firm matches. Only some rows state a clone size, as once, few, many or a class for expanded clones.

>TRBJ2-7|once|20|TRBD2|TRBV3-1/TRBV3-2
TGTGCCAGCAGCACCCGCCCCGGACTAGCGGCCTTGGGGGGTGGCTACGAGCAGTACTTC
CASSTRPGLAALGGGYEQYF
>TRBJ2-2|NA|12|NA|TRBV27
TGTGCCAGCAGCCTACGTACCGGGGAGCTGTTTTTT
CASSLRTGELFF
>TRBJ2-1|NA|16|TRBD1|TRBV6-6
TGTGCCAGCAATTCCCGGGACAGGGGACTGTACAATGAGCAGTTCTTC
CASNSRDRGLYNEQFF
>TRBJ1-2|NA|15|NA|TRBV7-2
TGTGCCAGCAGCCTGAATCGTGGGATAGGCTATGGCTACACCTTC
CASSLNRGIGYGYTF
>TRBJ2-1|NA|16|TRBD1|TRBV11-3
TGTGCCAGCAGCTCCCGGGACAGAGGGTCCTACAATGAGCAGTTCTTC
CASSSRDRGSYNEQFF
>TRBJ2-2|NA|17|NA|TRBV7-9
TGTGCCAGCAGCTCCTGGGGGGTAGCAGAGAACACCGGGGAGCTGTTTTTT
CASSSWGVAENTGELFF
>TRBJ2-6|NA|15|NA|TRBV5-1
TGCGCCAGCAGCTTGGCAGGGAGTCGGGCCAACGTCCTGACTTTC
CASSLAGSRANVLTF
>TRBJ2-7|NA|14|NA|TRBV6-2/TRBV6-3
TGTGCCAGCAGTGGGGGTGGGCAGATCTACGAGCAGTACTTC
CASSGGGQIYEQYF
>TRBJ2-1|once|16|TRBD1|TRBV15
TGTGCCACCAGCAGAGAGACAGGGACGGTAATGGGTGAGCAGTTCTTC
CATSRETGTVMGEQFF
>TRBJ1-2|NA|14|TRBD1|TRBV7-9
TGTGCCAGCAGGCTGGACAGGGGGCCTGATGGCTACACCTTC
CASRLDRGPDGYTF
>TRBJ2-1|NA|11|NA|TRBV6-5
TGTGCCAGCATGTGGGACAATGAGCAGTTCTTC
CASMWDNEQFF